The T cell receptor beta chain described here comes from a study of Ad26.COV2.S vaccination and SARS-CoV-2 variants (dated by TCRdb to the early 2020s). Describing the broader study: Donors in the vaccine arm were drawn from COV1001, a phase I-IIa trial of Ad26.COV2.S in healthy adults that was multicentre, randomized, double-blind and placebo-controlled. Dosing of Ad26.COV2.S was intramuscular, at either 5x10^10 or 1x10^11 viral particles, delivered as one shot or as two shots spaced 56 days apart. TCRbeta repertoire sequencing served as the tool for gauging how specific and how broad the SARS-CoV-2-reactive T cell receptors were following Ad26.COV2.S vaccination. The TCR-sequenced set comprised around 30 samples: some 20 Ad26.COV2.S vaccine recipients, 5 placebo recipients and 8 SARS-CoV-2 convalescent individuals. Trial participants were randomized into five groups of five: low-dose or high-dose Ad26.COV2.S given once or twice, or placebo on both occasions. Investigators remained blinded to trial group allocation during experiments and outcome assessment. The research as a whole found: The authors noted that the TCR breadth and depth analyses may have underestimated total T cell responses. After vaccination, spike-specific CD8+ and CD4+ T cell responses were reported to show substantial breadth. Compared with placebo recipients, Ad26.COV2.S recipients showed higher spike-specific TCR breadth (P = 0.0014). Comparing responses between vaccine doses or regimens was not something the study was powered to do. Comparable non-spike TCR breadth was observed between vaccine and placebo recipients, consistent with only spike being contained in the vaccine.

Reading the label with the study, this specimen's treatment or condition is: about 20 received Ad26.COV2.S at low or high dose, single or two shots; roughly 5 received placebo; per-sample allocation not given. For vaccine and placebo recipients, repertoires were sequenced using samples collected on day 63 after the first injection. Cohort 1b enrolled about two dozen adults aged 18-55 years at a single site in Boston, USA, between 29 July and 7 August 2020. As a vaccine, Ad26.COV2.S was a replication-incompetent adenovirus type 26 vector that expressed a prefusion-stabilized SARS-CoV-2 spike protein derived from the original Wuhan strain. Its CDR3 holds 15 amino acids, cysteine through phenylalanine. The sequence is cut down to CDR3 DNA, 45 bases in frame from base 1. At the junction V is shortened by 3 bases and J by 0 bases; bases outside the gene matches: 7. CDR1 and CDR2 are read off the germline V gene (reference sequence) as DFQATT and SNEGSKA.

The immunoSEQ Assay was the method used to sequence TCRbeta CDR3 regions. After extraction, genomic DNA underwent amplification by bias-controlled multiplex PCR, followed by high-throughput sequencing. The authors' pipeline ran thus. Collapsing and filtering of sequences were performed to quantify the absolute abundance of each unique TCRbeta CDR3 region. T cell fraction was estimated by normalization of TCRbeta template counts to usable DNA, with usable DNA being measured through amplification of reference genes present in all nucleated cells. Repertoire TCRs were annotated as SARS-CoV-2-specific by exact matching of V gene, CDR3 amino acid sequence and J gene to a known reactive TCR set. The reference SARS-CoV-2 TCR set came from MIRA and was filtered for enrichment in COVID-19-positive ImmuneCODE repertoires, removing public or cross-reactive TCRs. Using the MIRA antigens, annotated TCRs were further analysed by specific ORF or by position within an ORF. Breadth was defined as annotated unique rearrangements over total unique productive rearrangements; depth was the summed frequency of those rearrangements. Two-sided Wilcoxon rank-sum tests were applied when comparing TCR breadth between groups. Entries here come from immuneACCESS through TCRdb and include only in-frame sequences with V and J called. Some clones fail to appear in such tables; in the studies checked, an unresolved V gene covers under half of the shortfall, and the cause of the remainder is unknown. V, J and clone size were drawn from that table, and D and trimming were deduced from the DNA. The sample table records approximately 240,000 clones; approximately 87% of these occur just once. The ten most abundant clones make up around 11% of the sample.

Turning to this clone: Its antigen is still unknown. Base qualities are not provided; no much larger clone lies one nucleotide away.

This TCR was recovered from a person between 18 and 65 years old who received the Ad26.COV2.S COVID-19 vaccine or a placebo. The V gene is TRBV20-1 and the J gene is TRBJ2-7, with 8 middle bases fitting TRBD2. This material consisted of peripheral blood, taken in a trial of Ad26.COV2.S vaccine versus placebo. The CDR3 protein sequence reads: CSASKASGFSYEQYF. At the DNA level, the sequence is TGCAGTGCTAGTAAAGCTAGCGGGTTCTCCTACGAGCAGTACTTC.